Presented here are 8 T cell receptor beta chains from one specimen sequenced in a study of blood T cell repertoires in COVID-19. TCRdb's copy holds only in-frame clones and misses some; the assay was immunoSEQ multiplex PCR. The data contain around 81,000 clones, 85% of them singletons. Source material: peripheral blood. These receptors originate from a man in his forties or fifties with acute or convalescent COVID-19.

This clone was detected a few times. The chain employs TRBV18 and TRBJ1-5, with 7 bases that match TRBD1. Losses at the gene ends were 3 bases for V and 10 bases for J; bases not matched to a gene: 9. CDR3 length equals 14 residues. In germline, CDR1 is KGHSH, CDR2 LQKENI. The CDR3 loop is CASSPRQGSAPQHF. The CDR3 DNA reads as TGTGCCAGCTCACCCCGACAGGGATCAGCTCCCCAGCATTTT.

The rearrangement uses TRBV28 and TRBJ2-4; weak D call: TRBD1 (5 bases). CDR1 is MDHEN and CDR2 is SYDVKM in the germline V gene. V was pared by 3 bases and J by 7 bases, with 7 bases between. The CDR3 length is 12 residues. CDR3 DNA sequence: TGTGCCAGCAGTTTCAGGGTCAACATTCAGTACTTC. This sequence encodes CASSFRVNIQYF.

The chain combines TRBV27 with TRBJ1-2, with D possibly matching TRBD1 (6 bases). CDR3 length: 17 amino acids. Deletions cut 2 bases from V and 5 bases from J, with 21 bases between. In germline, CDR1 is MNHEY, CDR2 SMNVEV (reference sequence). CDR3 amino acids: CASSLNPKTGRSYGYTF. The CDR3 DNA reads as TGTGCCAGCAGTTTAAACCCGAAGACAGGACGATCTTATGGCTACACCTTC.

This rearrangement joins TRBV28 to TRBJ1-1, with 7 bases matching TRBD1. V lost 3 bases to trimming and J lost 5 bases; unmatched junction nucleotides: 3. The CDR3 spans 13 residues. Germline-derived CDR1 and CDR2 are MDHEN and SYDVKM. The DNA of the CDR3 is TGTGCCAGCAGTTTCAGGGGGTGGACTGAAGCTTTCTTT. It specifies CASSFRGWTEAFF.

This chain links TRBV5-1 with TRBJ2-1, with 11 nucleotides matching TRBD1. The germline CDR1 and CDR2 sequences are SGHRS and YFSETQ. Germline trimming cut 2 bases from V and 6 bases from J; bases unmatched to any gene: 1. This CDR3 region has 14 residues. The CDR3, as DNA: TGCGCCAGCAGCTTTGGGACAGGGGGCAATGAGCAGTTCTTC. Its translation: CASSFGTGGNEQFF.

The chain is built from TRBV3-1 (or the pseudogene TRBV3-2) and TRBJ2-3, with TRBD2 matching 14 bases. The germline V gene has CDR1 LGHDT and CDR2 YNNKEL (reference sequence). V lost 4 bases to trimming and J lost 6 bases; unmatched junction nucleotides: 12. This CDR3 is 18 amino acids long. Here the CDR3 DNA reads TGTGCCAGCAGCCCGACAGGGACTAGCGGGAGTGCGCCCGATACGCAGTATTTT. It encodes CASSPTGTSGSAPDTQYF.

The chain uses TRBV5-1 and TRBJ1-1; tentative D call: TRBD1 (5 bases). Germline lookup yields CDR1 SGHRS and CDR2 YFSETQ. Deletions cut 0 bases from V and 1 base from J, with 13 bases between. This CDR3 contains 16 residues. DNA of the CDR3: TGCGCCAGCAGCTTGGGGACAAGCCGCGGGAACACTGAAGCTTTCTTT. Amino acid sequence: CASSLGTSRGNTEAFF.

The chain employs TRBV30 and TRBJ1-4; D is perhaps TRBD1 (6 bases). Germline loops: CDR1 GTSNPN, CDR2 SVGIG (reference sequence). The V and J ends lost 1 base and 7 bases respectively, with 7 bases between them. The CDR3 runs to 12 residues. CDR3 amino acids: CAWSEGGEKLFF. The CDR3 bases are TGTGCCTGGAGTGAAGGGGGTGAAAAACTGTTTTTT.